These 2 T cell receptor beta chains were sequenced from one sample in a study of blood T cell repertoires in COVID-19. The assay was immunoSEQ multiplex PCR, and TCRdb's table has in-frame clones only and misses some. The table lists about 110,000 clones, approximately 90% of them singletons, with roughly 32% in the top ten. Source material: peripheral blood. These receptors all come from a woman aged 80 or over with acute or convalescent COVID-19.

CDR3 loop: CASSLLGGDTEAFF. The DNA for the CDR3 is TGTGCCAGCAGCTTATTAGGAGGGGACACTGAAGCTTTCTTT. The chain recombines TRBV7-2 with TRBJ1-1, with a possible D match to TRBD1 (5 bases). The CDR3 has 14 residues. Germline V lookup: CDR1 SGHTA, CDR2 FQGNSA. V was cut by 2 bases and J by 3 bases, with 10 bases left in between. Looking up the rest from reference TRBV7-2 and TRBJ1-1 gives the full variable domain: GAGVSQSPSNKVTEKGKDVELRCDPISGHTALYWYRQSLGQGLEFLIYFQGNSAPDKSGLPSDRFSAERTGGSVSTLTIQRTQQEDSAVYLCASSLLGGDTEAFFGQGTRLTVV.

This clone came up a few times. The J gene is TRBJ2-2, the V gene TRBV10-3, with D maybe TRBD1 (6 bases). Germline values: CDR1 ENHRY, CDR2 SYGVKD. V dropped 0 bases and J dropped 7 bases, with 15 bases sitting between them. CDR3 size: 16 residues. CDR3 loop: CAISESRGIQGGELFF. The CDR3 nucleotides read TGTGCCATCAGTGAGTCGAGGGGGATCCAAGGCGGGGAGCTGTTTTTT.